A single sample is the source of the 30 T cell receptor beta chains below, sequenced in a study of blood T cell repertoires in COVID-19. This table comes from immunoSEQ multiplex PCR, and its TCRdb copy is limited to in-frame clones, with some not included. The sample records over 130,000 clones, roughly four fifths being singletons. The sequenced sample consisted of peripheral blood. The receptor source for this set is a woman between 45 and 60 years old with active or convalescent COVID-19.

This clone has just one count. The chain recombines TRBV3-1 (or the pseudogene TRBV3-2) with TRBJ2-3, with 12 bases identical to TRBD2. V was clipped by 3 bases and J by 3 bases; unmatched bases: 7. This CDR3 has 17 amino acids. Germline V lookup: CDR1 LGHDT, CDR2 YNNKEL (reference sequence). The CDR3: CASSQGFLAGGTDTQYF. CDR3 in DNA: TGTGCCAGCAGCCAGGGCTTTCTAGCGGGGGGGACAGATACGCAGTATTTT.

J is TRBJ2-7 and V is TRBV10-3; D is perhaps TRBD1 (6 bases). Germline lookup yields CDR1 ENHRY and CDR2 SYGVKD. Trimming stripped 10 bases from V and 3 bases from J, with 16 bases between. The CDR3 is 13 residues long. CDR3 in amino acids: CATQGPSNYEQYF. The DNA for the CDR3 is TGTGCCACCCAGGGGCCGTCGAACTACGAGCAGTACTTC.

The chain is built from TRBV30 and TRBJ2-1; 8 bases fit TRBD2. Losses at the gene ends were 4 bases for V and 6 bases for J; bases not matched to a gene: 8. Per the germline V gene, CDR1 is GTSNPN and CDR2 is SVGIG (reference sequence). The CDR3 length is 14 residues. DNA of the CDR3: TGTGCCTGGATCGGGGGGGCCGGGGTCAATGAGCAGTTCTTC. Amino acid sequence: CAWIGGAGVNEQFF. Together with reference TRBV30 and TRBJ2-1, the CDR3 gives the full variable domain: SQTIHQWPATLVQPVGSPLSLECTVEGTSNPNLYWYRQAAGRGLQLLFYSVGIGQISSEVPQNLSASRPQDRQFILSSKKLLLSDSGFYLCAWIGGAGVNEQFFGPGTRLTVL.

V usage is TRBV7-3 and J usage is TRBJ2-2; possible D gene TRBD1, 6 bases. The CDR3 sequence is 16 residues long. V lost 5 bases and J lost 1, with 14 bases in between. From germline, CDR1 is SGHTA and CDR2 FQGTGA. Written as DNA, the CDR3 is TGTGCCAGCAGCCCAAACAGGGTGGGGAACACCGGGGAGCTGTTTTTT. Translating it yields CASSPNRVGNTGELFF.

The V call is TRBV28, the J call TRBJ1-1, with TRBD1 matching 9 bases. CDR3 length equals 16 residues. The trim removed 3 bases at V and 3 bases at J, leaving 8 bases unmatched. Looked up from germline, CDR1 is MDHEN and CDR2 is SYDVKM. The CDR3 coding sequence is TGTGCCAGCAGTTTGGCCGGGACAGGGTTGGACACTGAAGCTTTCTTT. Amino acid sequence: CASSLAGTGLDTEAFF.

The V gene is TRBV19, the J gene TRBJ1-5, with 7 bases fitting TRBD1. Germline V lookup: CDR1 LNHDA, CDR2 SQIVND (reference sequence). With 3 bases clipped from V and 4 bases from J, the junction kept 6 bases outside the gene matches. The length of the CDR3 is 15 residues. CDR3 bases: TGTGCCAGTAGTATGAAACAGGGGAGGAATCAGCCCCAGCATTTT. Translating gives CASSMKQGRNQPQHF.

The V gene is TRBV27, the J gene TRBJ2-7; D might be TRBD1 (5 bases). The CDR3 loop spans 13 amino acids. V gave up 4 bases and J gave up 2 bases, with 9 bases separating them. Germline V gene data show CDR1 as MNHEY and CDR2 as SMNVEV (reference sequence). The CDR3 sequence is CASSSPGTYEQYF. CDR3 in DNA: TGTGCCAGCAGTTCTCCAGGGACCTACGAGCAGTACTTC.

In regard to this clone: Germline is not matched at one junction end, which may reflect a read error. CDR3 nucleotide sequence: TGTGCCAGCACCTTACTAGCGGGAGGACCCCATGGCACAGATACGCAGTATTTT. It yields the protein CASTLLAGGPHGTDTQYF. This chain connects TRBV7-8 to TRBJ2-3; TRBD2 aligns across 12 bases. CDR1 and CDR2 (germline): SGHVS, FQNEAQ. CDR3 length: 18 residues.

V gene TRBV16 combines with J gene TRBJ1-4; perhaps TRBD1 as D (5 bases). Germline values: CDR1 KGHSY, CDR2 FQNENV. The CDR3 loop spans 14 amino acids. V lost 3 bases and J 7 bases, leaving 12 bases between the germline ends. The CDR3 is CASSQWAGREKLFF. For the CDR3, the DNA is TGTGCCAGCAGCCAGTGGGCAGGGCGTGAAAAACTGTTTTTT.

CDR3: CASSEIAGDSNQPQHF. The DNA for the CDR3 is TGCGCCAGCAGTGAGATTGCAGGGGACAGCAATCAGCCCCAGCATTTT. The rearrangement uses TRBV10-1 and TRBJ1-5, with D tentatively TRBD1 (6 bases). Germline CDR1 is WNHNN and CDR2 is SYGVQD (reference sequence). V lost 2 bases to trimming and J lost 1 base, with 12 bases between them. This CDR3 region has 16 residues.

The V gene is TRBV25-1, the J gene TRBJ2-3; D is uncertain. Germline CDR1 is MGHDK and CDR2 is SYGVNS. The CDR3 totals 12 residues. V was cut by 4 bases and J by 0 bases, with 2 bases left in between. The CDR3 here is CASSASTDTQYF. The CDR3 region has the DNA TGTGCCAGCAGTGCGAGCACAGATACGCAGTATTTT.

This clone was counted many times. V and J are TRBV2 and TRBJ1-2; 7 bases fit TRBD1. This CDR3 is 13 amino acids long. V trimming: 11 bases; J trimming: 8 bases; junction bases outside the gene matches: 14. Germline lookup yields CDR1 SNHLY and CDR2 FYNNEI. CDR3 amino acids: CAGQGVTVEGYTF. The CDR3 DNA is TGTGCCGGCCAGGGGGTGACAGTTGAAGGCTACACCTTC.

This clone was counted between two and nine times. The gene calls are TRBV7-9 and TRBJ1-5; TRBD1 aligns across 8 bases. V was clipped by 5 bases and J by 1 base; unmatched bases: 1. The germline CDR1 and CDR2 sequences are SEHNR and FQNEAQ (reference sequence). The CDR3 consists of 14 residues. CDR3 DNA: TGTGCCAGCAGCCGGGACAGGAGCAATCAGCCCCAGCATTTT. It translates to CASSRDRSNQPQHF.

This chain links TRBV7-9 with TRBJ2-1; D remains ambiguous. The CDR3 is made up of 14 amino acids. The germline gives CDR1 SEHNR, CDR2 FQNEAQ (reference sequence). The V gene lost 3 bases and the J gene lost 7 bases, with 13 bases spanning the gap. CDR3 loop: CASSFSRRFNEQFF. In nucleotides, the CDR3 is TGTGCCAGCAGCTTTAGCCGGCGATTTAATGAGCAGTTCTTC.

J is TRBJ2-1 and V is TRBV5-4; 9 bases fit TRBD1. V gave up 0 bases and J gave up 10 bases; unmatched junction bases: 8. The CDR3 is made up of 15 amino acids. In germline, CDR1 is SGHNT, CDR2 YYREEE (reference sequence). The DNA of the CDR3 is TGTGCCAGCAGCTTGGTCGCAGGACAGGGGTCAGAGCAGTTCTTC. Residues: CASSLVAGQGSEQFF.

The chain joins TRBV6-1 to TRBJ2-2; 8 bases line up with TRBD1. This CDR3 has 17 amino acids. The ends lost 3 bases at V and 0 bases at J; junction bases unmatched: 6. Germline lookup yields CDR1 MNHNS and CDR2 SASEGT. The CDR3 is CASSDIGQGSNTGELFF. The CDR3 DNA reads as TGTGCCAGCAGTGATATAGGACAGGGATCGAACACCGGGGAGCTGTTTTTT.

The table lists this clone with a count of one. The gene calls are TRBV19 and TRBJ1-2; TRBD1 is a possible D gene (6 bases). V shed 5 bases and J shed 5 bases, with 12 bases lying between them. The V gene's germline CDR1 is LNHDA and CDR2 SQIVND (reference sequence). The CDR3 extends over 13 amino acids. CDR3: CASSADSAYGYTF. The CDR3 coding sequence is TGTGCCAGTAGTGCGGACAGCGCTTATGGCTACACCTTC. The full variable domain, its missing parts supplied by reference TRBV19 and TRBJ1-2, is DGGITQSPKYLFRKEGQNVTLSCEQNLNHDAMYWYRQDPGQGLRLIYYSQIVNDFQKGDIAEGYSVSREKKESFPLTVTSAQKNPTAFYLCASSADSAYGYTFGSGTRLTVV.

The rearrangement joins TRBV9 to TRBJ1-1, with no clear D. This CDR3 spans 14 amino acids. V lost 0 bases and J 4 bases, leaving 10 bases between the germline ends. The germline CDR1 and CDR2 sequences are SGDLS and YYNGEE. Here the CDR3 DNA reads TGTGCCAGCAGCGTAGACAGCTTGGGCACTGAAGCTTTCTTT. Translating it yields CASSVDSLGTEAFF.

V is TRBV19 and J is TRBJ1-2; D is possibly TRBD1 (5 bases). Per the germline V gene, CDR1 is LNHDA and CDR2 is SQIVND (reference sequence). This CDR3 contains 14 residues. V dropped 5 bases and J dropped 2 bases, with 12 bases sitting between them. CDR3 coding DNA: TGTGCCAGTAGTCATACAGGAGCCAACTATGGCTACACCTTC. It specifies CASSHTGANYGYTF.

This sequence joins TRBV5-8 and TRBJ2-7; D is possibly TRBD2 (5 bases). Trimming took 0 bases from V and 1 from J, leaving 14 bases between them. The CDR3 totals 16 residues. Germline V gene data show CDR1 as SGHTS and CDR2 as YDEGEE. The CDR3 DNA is TGTGCCAGCAGCTTGGTTCGGGGTATAATTTCCTACGAGCAGTACTTC. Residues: CASSLVRGIISYEQYF. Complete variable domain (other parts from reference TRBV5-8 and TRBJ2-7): EAGVTQSPTHLIKTRGQQATLRCSPISGHTSVYWYQQALGLGLQFLLWYDEGEERNRGNFPPRFSGRQFPNYSSELNVNALELEDSALYLCASSLVRGIISYEQYFGPGTRLTVT.

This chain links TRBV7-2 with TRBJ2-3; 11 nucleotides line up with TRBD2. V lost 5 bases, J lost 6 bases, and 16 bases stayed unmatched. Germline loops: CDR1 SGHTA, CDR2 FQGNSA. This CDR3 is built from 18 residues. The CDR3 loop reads CASSQETLAGGIRDTQYF. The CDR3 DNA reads TGTGCCAGCAGCCAGGAAACTCTAGCGGGGGGAATCCGGGATACGCAGTATTTT.

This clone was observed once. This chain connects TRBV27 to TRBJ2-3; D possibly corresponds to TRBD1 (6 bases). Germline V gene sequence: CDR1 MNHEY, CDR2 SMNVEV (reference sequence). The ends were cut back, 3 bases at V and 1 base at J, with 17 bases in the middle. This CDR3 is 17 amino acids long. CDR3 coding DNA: TGTGCCAGCAGTTTGAGGGCAGGGGTAAGGGGCACAGATACGCAGTATTTT. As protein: CASSLRAGVRGTDTQYF.

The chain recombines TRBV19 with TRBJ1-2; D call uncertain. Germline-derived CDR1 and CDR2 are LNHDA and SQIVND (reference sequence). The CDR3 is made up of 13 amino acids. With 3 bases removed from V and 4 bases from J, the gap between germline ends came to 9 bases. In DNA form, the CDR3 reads TGTGCCAGTAGTATGAGCCGGGGCTATGGCTACACCTTC. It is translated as CASSMSRGYGYTF.

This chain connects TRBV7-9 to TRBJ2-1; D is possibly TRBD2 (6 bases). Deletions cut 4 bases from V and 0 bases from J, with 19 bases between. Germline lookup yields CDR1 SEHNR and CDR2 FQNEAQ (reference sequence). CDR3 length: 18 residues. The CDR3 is CASSSHPYSGISYNEQFF. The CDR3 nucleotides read TGTGCCAGCAGCTCTCACCCCTATAGCGGAATCTCCTACAATGAGCAGTTCTTC.

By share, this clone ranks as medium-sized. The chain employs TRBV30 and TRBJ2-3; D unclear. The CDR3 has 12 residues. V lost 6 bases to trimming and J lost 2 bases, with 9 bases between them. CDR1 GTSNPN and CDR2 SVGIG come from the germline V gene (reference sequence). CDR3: CACFLVTDTQYF. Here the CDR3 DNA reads TGTGCCTGTTTCCTCGTCACAGATACGCAGTATTTT.

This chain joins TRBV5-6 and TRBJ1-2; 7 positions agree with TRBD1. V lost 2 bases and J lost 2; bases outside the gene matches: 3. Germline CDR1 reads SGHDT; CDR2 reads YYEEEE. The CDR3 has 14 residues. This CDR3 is CASSFGQENYGYTF. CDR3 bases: TGTGCCAGCAGCTTCGGACAGGAGAACTATGGCTACACCTTC.

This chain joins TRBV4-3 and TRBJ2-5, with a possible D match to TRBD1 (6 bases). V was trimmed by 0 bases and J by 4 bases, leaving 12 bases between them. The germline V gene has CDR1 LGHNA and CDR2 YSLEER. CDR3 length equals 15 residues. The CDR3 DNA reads TGCGCCAGCAGCCAAGATTTGGGGGCGGGAGAGACCCAGTACTTC. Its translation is CASSQDLGAGETQYF.

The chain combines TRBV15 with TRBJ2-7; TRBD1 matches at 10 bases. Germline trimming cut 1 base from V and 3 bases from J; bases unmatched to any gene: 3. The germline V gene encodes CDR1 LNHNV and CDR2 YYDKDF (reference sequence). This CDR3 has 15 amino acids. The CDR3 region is CATSRGQGAIYEQYF. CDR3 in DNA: TGTGCCACCAGCAGAGGACAGGGGGCAATCTACGAGCAGTACTTC.

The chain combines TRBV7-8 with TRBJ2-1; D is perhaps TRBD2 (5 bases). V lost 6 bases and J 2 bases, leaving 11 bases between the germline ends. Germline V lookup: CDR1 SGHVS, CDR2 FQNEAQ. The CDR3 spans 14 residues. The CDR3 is CASRRGSAYNEQFF. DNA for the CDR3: TGTGCCAGCAGGAGAGGGAGTGCCTACAATGAGCAGTTCTTC.

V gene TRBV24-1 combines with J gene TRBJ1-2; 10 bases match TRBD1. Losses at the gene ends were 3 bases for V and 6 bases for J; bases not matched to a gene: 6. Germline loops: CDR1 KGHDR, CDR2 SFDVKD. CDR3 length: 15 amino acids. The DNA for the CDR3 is TGTGCCACCAGTGATCCTCCGGGACAGGGGCATGGCTACACCTTC. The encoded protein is CATSDPPGQGHGYTF.